This T cell receptor beta chain was captured by sequencing in a study of blood T cell repertoires in COVID-19. Study as a whole: Sources were T cells, B-cell-depleted T cells, or PBMCs; the material itself was cDNA or gDNA.

V lost 0 bases to trimming and J lost 0 bases; unmatched junction nucleotides: 0. Germline V CDR1 and CDR2: MNHEY, SVGEGT. This CDR3 has 15 residues. Seattle patient enrollment occurred during active infection, with longitudinal follow-up thereafter. How the authors handled the data: Scientists estimated how many nucleated cells there were by amplifying reference gene primers. The data were produced by immunoSEQ multiplex PCR, yet TCRdb's version contains in-frame clones alone and is incomplete. From that table come the V and J calls and clone size; the DNA was used to work out D and trimming. The table shows around 160,000 clones, with 80% to 90% occurring only once.

This sequence originates from a woman aged 60-70 years with COVID-19, enrolled during active disease. The chain recombines TRBV6-2 or TRBV6-3 with TRBJ2-7, with 9 bases aligning to TRBD1. Sequenced sample: peripheral blood. Here the CDR3 DNA reads TGTGCCAGCAGTTACTCGGACAGGGGCTCCTACGAGCAGTACTTC. Encoded protein: CASSYSDRGSYEQYF.